This T cell receptor beta chain is drawn from a study of OX40 agonist ivuxolimab in advanced cancers. On the study more broadly: Three patients responded partially, comprising one with hepatocellular carcinoma and two with cutaneous melanoma.

Clones were sequenced by immunoSEQ multiplex PCR, and TCRdb holds only the in-frame ones, with some missing. There are roughly 53,000 clones in the sample; about 94% occur only once, and 18% lies in the top ten. Whole-study findings and limits: Both CD4+ and CD8+ T cell populations in blood had undergone clonal expansion by week 6 at 0.1 to 3.0 mg/kg.

A remark on this clone: Its antigen remains unidentified.

The ends were cut back, 2 bases at V and 5 bases at J, with 10 bases in the middle. CDR3 length: 13 amino acids. CDR1 and CDR2 (germline): SGDLS, YYNGEE. Researchers took blood at baseline, on cycle 4 day 1, and on cycle 7 day 1. This clonotype was sampled from an adult with an advanced solid tumor such as melanoma, head and neck, liver or kidney cancer. The sample here was CD4+ or CD8+ T cells sorted from blood, taken in a trial of the OX40 agonist ivuxolimab. The chain has TRBV9 and TRBJ1-1, with unresolved D. CDR3 sequence: CASSVLLGTEAFF. Here the CDR3 DNA reads TGTGCCAGCAGCGTTCTCTTGGGGACTGAAGCTTTCTTT.